The following is a T cell receptor beta chain sequence with its context. The data belong to a study of blood T cell repertoires in COVID-19. Clones were read by immunoSEQ multiplex PCR, and TCRdb kept only the in-frame ones, dropping some. The sample gives fewer than 200,000 clones, 80% to 85% of which show up once; about a tenth is in the top ten. This CDR3 is built from 15 residues. Trimming stripped 3 bases from V and 8 bases from J, with 15 bases between. Germline CDR1 reads KGHDR; CDR2 reads SFDVKD. This clonotype was sampled from a man between 65 and 85 years old with active or convalescent COVID-19. V usage is TRBV24-1 and J usage is TRBJ2-2; D may be TRBD1 (6 bases). Material for sequencing was peripheral blood. The CDR3 DNA reads as TGTGCCACCAGTGATCCGGGACAAGGGATAGGGGAGCTGTTTTTT. This translates into CATSDPGQGIGELFF.